This TCR beta chain derives from a study of shared clonotypes between healthy human individuals. General study results and limits: Researchers sampled only blood; tissue repertoires likely differ.

Naive CD8 cells lacked CD45RO, underwent positive selection for CCR7 and left out terminally differentiated effector memory CD45RA+ cells. CDR1 SGHDT and CDR2 YYEEEE come from the germline V gene. V trimming: 5 bases; J trimming: 4 bases; junction bases outside the gene matches: 5. This CDR3 comprises 13 residues. In the original workflow: Junction-only immunoSEQ data arrived without quality scores, meaning filtering differed. The assay was immunoSEQ multiplex PCR, and TCRdb's table has in-frame clones only and misses some. V and J calls and clone size are given by that table; D and trimming were obtained from the DNA. Here the sample spans roughly 1,800,000 clones, less than 95% being singletons. To note about this clone: The antigen is not known.

Sequencing was done on a sample of naive CD8+ T cells sorted from blood. The chain couples TRBV5-6 to TRBJ1-2; 7 positions match TRBD1. This sequence originates from a man aged 18 to 29 in good health. CDR3 sequence reads: CASSWDRTYGYTF. The DNA for the CDR3 is TGTGCCAGCAGTTGGGACAGAACCTATGGCTACACCTTC.